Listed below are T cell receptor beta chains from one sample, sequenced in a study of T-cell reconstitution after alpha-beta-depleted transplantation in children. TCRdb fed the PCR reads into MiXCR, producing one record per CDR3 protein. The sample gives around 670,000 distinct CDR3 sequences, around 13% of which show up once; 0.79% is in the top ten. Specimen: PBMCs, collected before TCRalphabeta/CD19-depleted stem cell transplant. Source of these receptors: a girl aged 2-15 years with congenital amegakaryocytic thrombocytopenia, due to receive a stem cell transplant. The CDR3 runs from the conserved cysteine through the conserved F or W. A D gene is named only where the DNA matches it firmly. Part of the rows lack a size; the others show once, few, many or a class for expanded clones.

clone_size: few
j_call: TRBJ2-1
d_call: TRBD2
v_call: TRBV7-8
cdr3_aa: CASSLSGEGLSYNEQFF
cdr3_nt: TGTGCCAGCAGCTTAAGTGGGGAGGGGCTCTCCTACAATGAGCAGTTCTTC

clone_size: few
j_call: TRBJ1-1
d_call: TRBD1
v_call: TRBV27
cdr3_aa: CASSLSNSGTGDVDTEAFF
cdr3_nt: TGTGCCAGCAGTTTATCCAATTCCGGGACAGGGGATGTGGACACTGAAGCTTTCTTT

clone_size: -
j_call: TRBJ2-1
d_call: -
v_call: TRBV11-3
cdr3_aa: CASSINRGNEQFF
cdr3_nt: TGTGCCAGCAGCATTAACCGCGGGAATGAGCAGTTCTTC

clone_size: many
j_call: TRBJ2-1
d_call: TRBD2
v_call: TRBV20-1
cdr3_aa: CSAPTSWRPNEQFF
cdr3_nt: TGCAGTGCGCCGACTAGCTGGAGACCAAATGAGCAGTTCTTC

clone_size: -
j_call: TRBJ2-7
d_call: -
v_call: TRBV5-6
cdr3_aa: CASSRGLLAYEQYF
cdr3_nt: TGTGCCAGCAGCCGGGGGCTTCTGGCCTACGAGCAGTACTTC

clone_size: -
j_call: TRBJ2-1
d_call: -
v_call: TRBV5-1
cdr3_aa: CASSPATPYNEQFF
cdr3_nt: TGCGCCAGCAGCCCTGCGACCCCCTACAATGAGCAGTTCTTC

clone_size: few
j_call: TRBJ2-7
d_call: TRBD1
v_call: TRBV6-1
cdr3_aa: CASSPGQGRYEQYF
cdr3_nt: TGTGCCAGCAGTCCGGGACAGGGGCGCTACGAGCAGTACTTC

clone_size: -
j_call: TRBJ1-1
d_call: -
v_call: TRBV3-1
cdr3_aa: CASSQQGVTEAFF
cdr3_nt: TGTGCCAGCAGCCAACAGGGAGTTACTGAAGCTTTCTTT

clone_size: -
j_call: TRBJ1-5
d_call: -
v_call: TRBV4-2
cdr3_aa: CASSQEHGYQPQHF
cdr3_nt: TGTGCCAGCAGCCAAGAGCACGGATATCAGCCCCAGCATTTT

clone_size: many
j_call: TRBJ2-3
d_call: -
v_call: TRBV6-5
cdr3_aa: CASSYSSLEGADTQYF
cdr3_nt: TGTGCCAGCAGTTACTCGAGTCTCGAGGGGGCAGATACGCAGTATTTT

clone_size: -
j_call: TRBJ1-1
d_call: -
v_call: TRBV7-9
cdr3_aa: CASSSRTGLNTEAFF
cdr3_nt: TGTGCCAGCAGCTCAAGGACTGGATTGAACACTGAAGCTTTCTTT

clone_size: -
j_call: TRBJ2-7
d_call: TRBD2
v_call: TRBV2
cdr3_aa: CASSEARGRDYEQYF
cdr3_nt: TGTGCCAGCAGTGAAGCGCGCGGGAGGGATTACGAGCAGTACTTC

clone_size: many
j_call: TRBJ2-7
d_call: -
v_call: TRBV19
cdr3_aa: CASSIVGAEQYF
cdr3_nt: TGTGCCAGTAGTATTGTAGGGGCCGAGCAGTACTTC

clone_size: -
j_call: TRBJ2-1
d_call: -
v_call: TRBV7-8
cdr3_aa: CASSLVEGNEQFF
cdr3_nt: TGTGCCAGCAGCTTAGTCGAGGGGAATGAGCAGTTCTTC

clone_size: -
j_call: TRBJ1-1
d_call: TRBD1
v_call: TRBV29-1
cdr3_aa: CSIWTGFFPDTEAFF
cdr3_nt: TGCAGCATATGGACAGGCTTTTTCCCCGACACTGAAGCTTTCTTT

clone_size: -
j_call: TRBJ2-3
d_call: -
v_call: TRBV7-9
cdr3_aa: CASSLARVDTQYF
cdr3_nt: TGTGCCAGCAGCTTAGCCCGTGTGGATACGCAGTATTTT

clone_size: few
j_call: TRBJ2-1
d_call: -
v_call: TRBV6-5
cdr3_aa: CASSYHAKGSEQFF
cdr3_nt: TGTGCCAGCAGCTACCATGCCAAGGGAAGCGAGCAGTTCTTC